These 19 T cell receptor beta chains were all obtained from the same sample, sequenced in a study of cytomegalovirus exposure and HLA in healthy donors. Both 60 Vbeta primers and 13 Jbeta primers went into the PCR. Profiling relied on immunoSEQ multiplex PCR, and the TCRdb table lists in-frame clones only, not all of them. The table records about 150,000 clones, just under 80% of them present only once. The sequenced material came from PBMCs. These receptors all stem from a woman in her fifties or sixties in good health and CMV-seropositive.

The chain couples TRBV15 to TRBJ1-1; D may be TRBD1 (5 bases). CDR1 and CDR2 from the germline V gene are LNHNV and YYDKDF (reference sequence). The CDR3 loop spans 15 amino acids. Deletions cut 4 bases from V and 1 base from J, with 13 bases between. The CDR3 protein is CATSTGLRANTEAFF. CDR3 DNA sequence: TGTGCCACCAGCACGGGACTTCGGGCGAACACTGAAGCTTTCTTT.

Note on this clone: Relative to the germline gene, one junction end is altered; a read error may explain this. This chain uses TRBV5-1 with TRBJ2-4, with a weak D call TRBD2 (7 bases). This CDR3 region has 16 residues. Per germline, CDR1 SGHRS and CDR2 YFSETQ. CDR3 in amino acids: CASSLAGGPRENSQYF. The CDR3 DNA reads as TGCGCCAGCAGCTTGGCCGGGGGGCCAAGGGAAAACAGTCAGTACTTC.

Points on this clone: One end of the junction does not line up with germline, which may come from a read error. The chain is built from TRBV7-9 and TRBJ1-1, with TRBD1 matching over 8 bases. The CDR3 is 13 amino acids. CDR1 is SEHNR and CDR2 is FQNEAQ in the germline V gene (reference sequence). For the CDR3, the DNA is TGTTCCAGCAGCCGACAGGGGACGGCTGAAGCTTTCTTT. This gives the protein CSSSRQGTAEAFF.

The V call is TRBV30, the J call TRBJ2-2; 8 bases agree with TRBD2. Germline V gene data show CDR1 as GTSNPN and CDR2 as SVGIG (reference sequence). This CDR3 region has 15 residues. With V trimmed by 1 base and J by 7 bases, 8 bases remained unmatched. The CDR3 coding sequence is TGTGCCTGGAGTGGAAGCGGGAGTGACCGCGGGGAGCTGTTTTTT. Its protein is CAWSGSGSDRGELFF.

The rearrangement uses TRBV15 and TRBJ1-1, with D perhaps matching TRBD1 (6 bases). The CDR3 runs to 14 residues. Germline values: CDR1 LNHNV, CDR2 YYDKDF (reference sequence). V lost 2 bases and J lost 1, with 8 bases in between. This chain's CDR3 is CATSRTGSNTEAFF. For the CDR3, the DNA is TGTGCCACCAGCAGAACAGGGTCGAACACTGAAGCTTTCTTT.

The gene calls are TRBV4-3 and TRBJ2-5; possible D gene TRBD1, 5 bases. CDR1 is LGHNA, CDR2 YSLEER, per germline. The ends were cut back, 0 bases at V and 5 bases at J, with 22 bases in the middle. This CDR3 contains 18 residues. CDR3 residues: CASSQDAWAGSSEETQYF. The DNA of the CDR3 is TGCGCCAGCAGCCAAGATGCTTGGGCAGGGTCATCGGAGGAGACCCAGTACTTC.

Here the CDR3 reads CASSVDSRQGGYTF. CDR3 sequence (DNA): TGTGCCAGCAGTGTGGACAGCCGCCAAGGTGGCTACACCTTC. The chain uses TRBV2 and TRBJ1-2; the D gene is possibly TRBD1 (6 bases). The germline V and J ends were trimmed by 4 bases and 7 bases, with 16 bases remaining between them. The germline CDR1 and CDR2 sequences are SNHLY and FYNNEI. This CDR3 is built from 14 residues.

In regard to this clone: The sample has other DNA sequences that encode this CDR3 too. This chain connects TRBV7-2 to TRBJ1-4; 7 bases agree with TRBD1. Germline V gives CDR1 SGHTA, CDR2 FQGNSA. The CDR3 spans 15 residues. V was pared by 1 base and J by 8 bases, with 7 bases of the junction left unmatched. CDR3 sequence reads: CASSLGDRDREKLFF. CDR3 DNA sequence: TGTGCCAGCAGCTTAGGAGACAGGGATAGGGAAAAACTGTTTTTT.

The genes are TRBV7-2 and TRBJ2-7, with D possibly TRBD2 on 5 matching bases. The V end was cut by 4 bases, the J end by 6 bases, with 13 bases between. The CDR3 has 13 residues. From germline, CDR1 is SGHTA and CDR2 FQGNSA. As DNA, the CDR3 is TGTGCCAGCAGCTGGGAGACCCGGGGCGAGCAGTACTTC. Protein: CASSWETRGEQYF.

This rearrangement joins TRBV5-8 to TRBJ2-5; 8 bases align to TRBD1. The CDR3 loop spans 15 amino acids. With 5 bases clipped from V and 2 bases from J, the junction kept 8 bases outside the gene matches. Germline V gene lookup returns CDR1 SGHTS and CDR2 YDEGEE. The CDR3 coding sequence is TGTGCCAGCAGTCCCCGGGGACAGGAGCAAGAGACCCAGTACTTC. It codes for CASSPRGQEQETQYF.

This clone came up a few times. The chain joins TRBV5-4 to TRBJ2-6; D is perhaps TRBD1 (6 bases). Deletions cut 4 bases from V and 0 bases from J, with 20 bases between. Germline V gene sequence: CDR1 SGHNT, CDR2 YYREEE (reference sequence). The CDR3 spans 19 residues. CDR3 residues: CASSQAGTLPFSGANVLTF. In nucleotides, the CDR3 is TGTGCCAGCAGCCAGGCCGGGACACTTCCCTTCTCTGGGGCCAACGTCCTGACTTTC.

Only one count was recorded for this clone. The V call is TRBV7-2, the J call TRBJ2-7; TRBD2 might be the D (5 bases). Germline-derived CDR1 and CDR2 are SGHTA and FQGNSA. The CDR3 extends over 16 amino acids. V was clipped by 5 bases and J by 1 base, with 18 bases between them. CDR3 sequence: CASSLFEGSLSYEQYF. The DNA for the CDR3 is TGTGCCAGCAGCCTCTTCGAGGGATCCCTGTCCTACGAGCAGTACTTC.

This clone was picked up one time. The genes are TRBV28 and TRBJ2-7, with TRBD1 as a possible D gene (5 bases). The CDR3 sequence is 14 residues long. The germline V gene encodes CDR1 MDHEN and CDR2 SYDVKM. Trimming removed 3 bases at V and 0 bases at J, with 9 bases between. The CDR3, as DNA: TGTGCCAGCAGTTTGTGGCAGGGCTCCTACGAGCAGTACTTC. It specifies CASSLWQGSYEQYF.

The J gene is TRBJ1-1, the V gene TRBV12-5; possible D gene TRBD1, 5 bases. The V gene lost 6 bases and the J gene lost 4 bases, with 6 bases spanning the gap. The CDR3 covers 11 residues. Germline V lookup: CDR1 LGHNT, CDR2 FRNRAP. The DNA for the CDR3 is TGTGCTAGTGGGGGGGGCACTGAAGCTTTCTTT. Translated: CASGGGTEAFF. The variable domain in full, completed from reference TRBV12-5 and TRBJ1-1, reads DARVTQTPRHKVTEMGQEVTMRCQPILGHNTVFWYRQTMMQGLELLAYFRNRAPLDDSGMPKDRFSAEMPDATLATLKIQPSEPRDSAVYFCASGGGTEAFFGQGTRLTVV.

The DNA of the CDR3 is TGTGCCACCAGCCGGAGACTAGCGGGGGCCACAGATACGCAGTATTTT. Encoded protein: CATSRRLAGATDTQYF. The chain recombines TRBV15 with TRBJ2-3, with TRBD2 matching 12 bases. The V and J ends lost 5 bases and 2 bases, in that order; junction bases with no gene match: 5. Germline CDR1 reads LNHNV; CDR2 reads YYDKDF (reference sequence). The CDR3 has 16 amino acids.

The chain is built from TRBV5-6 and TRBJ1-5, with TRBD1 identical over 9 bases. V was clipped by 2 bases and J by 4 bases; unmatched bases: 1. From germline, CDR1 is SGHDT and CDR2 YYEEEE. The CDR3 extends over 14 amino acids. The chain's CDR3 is CASSFGTGNQPQHF. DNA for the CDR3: TGTGCCAGCAGCTTCGGGACAGGGAATCAGCCCCAGCATTTT.

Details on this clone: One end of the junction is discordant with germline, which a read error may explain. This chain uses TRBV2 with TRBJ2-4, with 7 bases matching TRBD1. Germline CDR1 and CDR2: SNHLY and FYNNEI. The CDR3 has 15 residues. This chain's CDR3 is CASSRRQGEKNSQYF. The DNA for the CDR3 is TGTGCCAGCAGTAGGCGGCAGGGGGAAAAAAACAGTCAGTACTTC.

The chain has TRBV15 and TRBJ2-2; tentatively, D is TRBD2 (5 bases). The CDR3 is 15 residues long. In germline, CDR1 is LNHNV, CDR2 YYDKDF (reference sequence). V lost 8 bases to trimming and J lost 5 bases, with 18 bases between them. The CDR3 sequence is CATSPSGVGTGELFF. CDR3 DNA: TGTGCCACCTCTCCCAGCGGCGTGGGAACCGGGGAGCTGTTTTTT.

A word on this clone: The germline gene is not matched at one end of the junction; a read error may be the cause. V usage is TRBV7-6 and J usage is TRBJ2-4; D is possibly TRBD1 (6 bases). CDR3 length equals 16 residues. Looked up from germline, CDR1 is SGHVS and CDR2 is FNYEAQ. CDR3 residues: CASSSAPRMRGNSQYF. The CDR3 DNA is TGTGCCAGCAGCTCAGCCCCGCGGATGAGGGGGAACAGTCAGTACTTC.